The 9 T cell receptor beta chains presented below share a single source sample, sequenced in a study of beta chain features in type 1 diabetes. Expressed TCRB transcripts got sequenced, as all isolated RNA was reverse transcribed. Produced via immunoSEQ multiplex PCR; TCRdb's table is partial and in-frame only. Of under 450,000 clones in the sample, more than 11% were seen once. Sequences were obtained from naive CD4+ T cells from blood. These receptors were obtained from a man aged 30 to 45 in good health.

The rearrangement joins TRBV5-4 to TRBJ2-3, with D unresolved. V was pared by 2 bases and J by 4 bases, with 11 bases between. This CDR3 comprises 14 residues. The germline gives CDR1 SGHNT, CDR2 YYREEE (reference sequence). The CDR3 DNA follows: TGTGCCAGCAGCTTCCTGCGAGAACCAGATACGCAGTATTTT. Protein product: CASSFLREPDTQYF.

This clone has a count of ten or more. The chain is built from TRBV4-3 and TRBJ2-1; D unresolved. Between the trimmed V and J ends, which lost 1 base and 0 bases, there was a span of 7 bases. CDR1 and CDR2 from the germline V gene are LGHNA and YSLEER. The CDR3 length is 15 residues. CDR3 bases: TGCGCCAGCAGCCAAGGGCTGAACTCCTACAATGAGCAGTTCTTC. This encodes CASSQGLNSYNEQFF.

For the CDR3, the DNA is TGCGCCAGCAGCTTGGCCCCGGGACAGGGCAATGAGCAGTTCTTC. Encoded protein: CASSLAPGQGNEQFF. The chain has TRBV5-1 and TRBJ2-1; 9 bases fit TRBD1. J lost 6 bases, V lost 0 bases, and 4 bases had no gene match. Germline CDR1 is SGHRS and CDR2 is YFSETQ. This CDR3 contains 15 residues.

This clone was seen a single time. The chain employs TRBV7-9 and TRBJ2-7, with D perhaps TRBD1 or TRBD2 (6 bases each). The CDR3 loop spans 13 amino acids. The germline V gene encodes CDR1 SEHNR and CDR2 FQNEAQ (reference sequence). V gave up 1 base and J gave up 7 bases, with 11 bases separating them. CDR3: CASSLVEGGEQYV. The CDR3 coding sequence is TGTGCCAGCAGCTTAGTTGAGGGGGGTGAGCAGTACGTC.

This clone has just a few counts. The rearrangement links TRBV6-1 to TRBJ2-7, with TRBD2 matching over 12 bases. V lost 2 bases to trimming and J lost 6 bases; unmatched junction nucleotides: 5. Germline V gene sequence: CDR1 MNHNS, CDR2 SASEGT. This CDR3 has 15 residues. CDR3 residues: CASSELAGGPGEQYV. The CDR3 DNA reads as TGTGCCAGCAGTGAACTAGCGGGAGGGCCGGGCGAGCAGTACGTC.

This clone was picked up a small number of times. The CDR3 loop reads CASSEAGDDADTQYF. The CDR3 DNA sequence: TGTGCCAGCAGTGAAGCGGGAGATGATGCAGATACGCAGTATTTT. The chain employs TRBV6-1 and TRBJ2-3; TRBD2 is a possible D gene (5 bases). Germline V gene sequence: CDR1 MNHNS, CDR2 SASEGT. The CDR3 consists of 15 residues. The germline V and J ends were trimmed by 0 bases and 4 bases, with 11 bases remaining between them.

The V and J genes are TRBV18 and TRBJ2-2; 10 bases align to TRBD2. V shed 2 bases, J shed 4 bases, and the junction held 4 bases outside the gene matches. The CDR3 loop spans 16 amino acids. CDR1 and CDR2 (germline): KGHSH, LQKENI. The CDR3 sequence: CASSPGPSGSTGELFF. For the CDR3, the DNA is TGTGCCAGCTCACCAGGCCCTAGCGGGAGCACCGGGGAGCTGTTTTTT.

This clone appeared a few times. The V gene is TRBV10-3, the J gene TRBJ2-7; D remains ambiguous. Germline-derived CDR1 and CDR2 are ENHRY and SYGVKD. V lost 3 bases and J lost 1, with 10 bases in between. CDR3 length equals 14 residues. CDR3 in amino acids: CAISDPGLSYEQYF. The CDR3 DNA reads TGTGCCATCAGTGACCCAGGTTTGTCCTACGAGCAGTACTTC.

This clone has more than one count but fewer than ten. Other DNA sequences in this specimen translate into the identical CDR3. The chain links TRBV7-2 to TRBJ2-3; TRBD2 agrees at 7 bases. CDR3 size: 14 residues. Germline assignment: CDR1 SGHTA and CDR2 FQGNSA. Trimming removed 5 bases from V and 0 bases from J; junction bases left unmatched: 2. The CDR3 spells CASSPGLSTDTQYF. In nucleotides, the CDR3 is TGTGCCAGCAGCCCGGGACTAAGCACAGATACGCAGTATTTT.